These 20 T cell receptor beta chains were sequenced from one sample in a study of shared clonotypes between healthy human individuals. Naive CD8 populations comprised CD45RO-negative cells positively selected for CCR7, excluding terminally differentiated effector memory CD45RA+ cells. Assay: immunoSEQ multiplex PCR; the TCRdb copy retains only in-frame clones and omits some. This table has roughly 2,000,000 clones, about 93% appearing once. The specimen sequenced was naive CD8+ T cells from PBMCs. The source is a man aged 18 to 29 in good health. Some clones in this sample may be carry-over from other donors' samples.

The CDR3 sequence: CASSLGGWARWTDTQYF. In DNA form, the CDR3 reads TGTGCCAGCAGCTTAGGGGGTTGGGCTCGTTGGACAGATACGCAGTATTTT. V is TRBV11-1 and J is TRBJ2-3; D remains ambiguous. Per the germline V gene, CDR1 is SGHAT and CDR2 is FQDESV (reference sequence). The V end lost 1 base, the J end lost 3 bases, and 17 bases lay between the germline ends. The CDR3 consists of 17 residues.

This CDR3 reads CASSLTGLYEQYF. CDR3 bases: TGTGCCAGTAGCTTGACAGGGCTTTACGAGCAGTACTTC. V gene TRBV19 combines with J gene TRBJ2-7; 7 bases map to TRBD1. Trimming cost V 6 bases and J 4 bases; bases outside gene matches: 6. The CDR3 is 13 amino acids. Germline V gives CDR1 LNHDA, CDR2 SQIVND (reference sequence).

The chain combines TRBV6-5 with TRBJ2-2; D gene uncertain. The CDR3 has 14 residues. V lost 5 bases to trimming and J lost 7 bases, with 14 bases between them. Germline values: CDR1 MNHEY, CDR2 SVGAGI. DNA for the CDR3: TGTGCCAGCAGTCCTCGGGTGGGAAGCGGGGAGCTGTTTTTT. This gives the protein CASSPRVGSGELFF.

The chain has TRBV7-9 and TRBJ2-7; D is unresolved. From germline, CDR1 is SEHNR and CDR2 FQNEAQ (reference sequence). This CDR3 region has 12 residues. Trimming took 1 base from V and 5 from J, leaving 6 bases between them. CDR3 nucleotides: TGTGCCAGCAGCTTAGTATTCGACGAGCAGTACTTC. Protein sequence: CASSLVFDEQYF.

The chain recombines TRBV6-4 with TRBJ2-7; TRBD1 aligns across 9 bases. This CDR3 spans 13 amino acids. The junction had 1 base not matched to a gene; V was cut back by 2 bases and J by 5 bases. The germline V gene encodes CDR1 MRHNA and CDR2 SNTAGT. The CDR3 is CASSDRTGDEQYF. The DNA for the CDR3 is TGTGCCAGCAGTGACAGGACAGGGGACGAGCAGTACTTC.

As concerns this clone: The same CDR3 can be traced to other DNA sequences in this sample. The chain couples TRBV13 to TRBJ2-7; TRBD2 aligns across 10 bases. From germline, CDR1 is PRHDT and CDR2 FYEKMQ (reference sequence). The V and J ends lost 2 bases and 3 bases, in that order; junction bases with no gene match: 1. The CDR3 spans 14 residues. CDR3 nucleotide sequence: TGTGCCAGCAGCTTAAGACTAGCGGGCTACGAGCAGTACTTC. This translates into CASSLRLAGYEQYF.

The J gene is TRBJ1-1, the V gene TRBV28, with 8 bases aligning to TRBD1. The CDR3 spans 14 residues. Germline CDR1 and CDR2: MDHEN and SYDVKM. V lost 5 bases and J lost 6; bases outside the gene matches: 8. The CDR3 nucleotides are TGTGCCAGCAGTCCCCCAGGGGGCCTCGCTGAAGCTTTCTTT. Protein: CASSPPGGLAEAFF. The whole variable domain, remainder taken from reference TRBV28 and TRBJ1-1, is DVKVTQSSRYLVKRTGEKVFLECVQDMDHENMFWYRQDPGLGLRLIYFSYDVKMKEKGDIPEGYSVSREKKERFSLILESASTNQTSMYLCASSPPGGLAEAFFGQGTRLTVV.

The rearrangement links TRBV11-2 to TRBJ2-5, with 13 positions matching TRBD2. CDR1 is SGHAT and CDR2 is FQNNGV in the germline V gene. The CDR3 consists of 15 residues. V dropped 3 bases and J dropped 5; count of bases not matched to a gene: 3. In DNA form, the CDR3 reads TGTGCCAGCAGCTTGGGACTAGCGGGAATGGAGACCCAGTACTTC. It translates to CASSLGLAGMETQYF.

The chain recombines TRBV4-1 with TRBJ2-1; 14 positions match TRBD2. The CDR3 is 17 amino acids. Germline CDR1 and CDR2: MGHRA and YSYEKL. Trimming took 1 base from V and 7 from J; bases not matched to a gene: 6. The CDR3, as DNA: TGCGCCAGCAGCCAAGCCGGACTAGCGGGGGGTCGGAATGAGCAGTTCTTC. It is translated as CASSQAGLAGGRNEQFF.

The CDR3 DNA reads as TGTGCCAGCAGCCCCCGACTAGCGGGAGATGTCAATGAGCAGTTCTTC. Residues: CASSPRLAGDVNEQFF. The V call is TRBV13, the J call TRBJ2-1, with 12 bases lining up with TRBD2. Losses at the gene ends were 5 bases for V and 6 bases for J; bases not matched to a gene: 8. Germline V gives CDR1 PRHDT, CDR2 FYEKMQ (reference sequence). The length of the CDR3 is 16 residues.

The chain employs TRBV18 and TRBJ2-1; 10 bases are a match to TRBD2. Per the germline V gene, CDR1 is KGHSH and CDR2 is LQKENI. The CDR3 covers 16 residues. V was pared by 0 bases and J by 5 bases, with 4 bases of the junction left unmatched. The CDR3 DNA sequence: TGTGCCAGCTCACCACCCTACCTAGCGGGAGACAATGAGCAGTTCTTC. Protein sequence: CASSPPYLAGDNEQFF.

Concerning this clone: Distinct nucleotide sequences in the sample also encode this CDR3. The V call is TRBV19, the J call TRBJ2-1; TRBD2 matches 12 bases. With V trimmed by 3 bases and J by 4 bases, 1 base remained unmatched. The CDR3 totals 15 residues. Germline V gene data show CDR1 as LNHDA and CDR2 as SQIVND (reference sequence). The CDR3 bases are TGTGCCAGTAGTATTGGGACTAGCGGGTACAATGAGCAGTTCTTC. This codes for CASSIGTSGYNEQFF.

The V gene is TRBV6-1, the J gene TRBJ2-1; the match to TRBD2 covers 9 bases. J was trimmed by 3 bases and V by 5 bases; bases with no gene match: 5. The germline gives CDR1 MNHNS, CDR2 SASEGT. This CDR3 region has 15 residues. The CDR3 loop is CASSTSGLYYNEQFF. The CDR3, as DNA: TGTGCCAGCAGTACTAGCGGGCTTTACTACAATGAGCAGTTCTTC.

The V and J genes are TRBV28 and TRBJ2-3; TRBD2 matches at 8 bases. The trim removed 5 bases at V and 0 bases at J, leaving 10 bases unmatched. Germline loops: CDR1 MDHEN, CDR2 SYDVKM. This CDR3 spans 17 amino acids. The CDR3 is CASSPGGGRTSTDTQYF. CDR3 DNA: TGTGCCAGCAGTCCCGGGGGGGGCAGGACCAGCACAGATACGCAGTATTTT.

This chain connects TRBV27 to TRBJ1-4; TRBD1 matches 10 bases. Looked up from germline, CDR1 is MNHEY and CDR2 is SMNVEV (reference sequence). The CDR3 consists of 15 residues. V was pared by 7 bases and J by 7 bases, with 9 bases of the junction left unmatched. CDR3 sequence (DNA): TGTGCCAGCAACCCTGGGACAGGGGCGGGTGAAAAACTGTTTTTT. This codes for CASNPGTGAGEKLFF.

Concerning this clone: At the DNA level, this CDR3 is encoded by other sequences in the same sample as well. V usage is TRBV7-9 and J usage is TRBJ2-7; 7 positions agree with TRBD2. V gave up 3 bases and J gave up 6 bases; unmatched junction bases: 2. The CDR3 sequence is 12 residues long. Germline lookup yields CDR1 SEHNR and CDR2 FQNEAQ (reference sequence). DNA for the CDR3: TGTGCCAGCAGCTTGGGCGGGGGCGAGCAGTACTTC. It yields the protein CASSLGGGEQYF.

This chain connects TRBV29-1 to TRBJ1-4, with D possibly matching TRBD1 (5 bases). The V and J ends lost 7 bases and 0 bases respectively, with 18 bases between them. The CDR3 covers 16 residues. Per the germline V gene, CDR1 is SQVTM and CDR2 is ANQGSEA. As DNA, the CDR3 is TGCAGCGCCCGAACGGGTCAGGGCCCAACTAATGAAAAACTGTTTTTT. Translation gives CSARTGQGPTNEKLFF.

This CDR3 is CASSPRYRGNYNEQFF. DNA for the CDR3: TGTGCCAGCAGCCCCCGGTACCGTGGGAACTACAATGAGCAGTTCTTC. The chain uses TRBV9 and TRBJ2-1; the D is unclear. V was trimmed by 4 bases and J by 3 bases, leaving 17 bases between them. This CDR3 contains 16 residues. Germline-derived CDR1 and CDR2 are SGDLS and YYNGEE.

This chain uses TRBV12-5 with TRBJ1-2; D may be TRBD1 (5 bases). Per the germline V gene, CDR1 is LGHNT and CDR2 is FRNRAP. The V end was cut by 2 bases, the J end by 9 bases, with 16 bases between. The CDR3 consists of 14 residues. The CDR3 region has the DNA TGTGCTAGTGGTTTGCAGGGATACTCTTCAAGCTACACCTTC. This translates into CASGLQGYSSSYTF. Together with reference TRBV12-5 and TRBJ1-2, the CDR3 gives the full variable domain: DARVTQTPRHKVTEMGQEVTMRCQPILGHNTVFWYRQTMMQGLELLAYFRNRAPLDDSGMPKDRFSAEMPDATLATLKIQPSEPRDSAVYFCASGLQGYSSSYTFGSGTRLTVV.

This clone was observed a single time. Other DNA sequences in the sample encode the same CDR3. The chain couples TRBV5-6 to TRBJ1-1; TRBD1 is a possible D gene (5 bases). Germline assignment: CDR1 SGHDT and CDR2 YYEEEE. This CDR3 comprises 12 residues. With 2 bases removed from V and 6 bases from J, the gap between germline ends came to 8 bases. The CDR3 spells CASSFGTAEAFF. CDR3 coding DNA: TGTGCCAGCAGCTTCGGGACTGCTGAAGCTTTCTTT.